Below, 28 T cell receptor beta chains from the same sample are listed, as sequenced in a study of vaccination and CD4 T cells after COVID-19. These receptors lack a known antigen. The treatment is: roughly ten-day PBMC culture with coronavirus spike peptide pools or control peptides (ViraFEST assay). Sequencing of DNA taken from cultured CD4+ T cells relied on the Oncomine TCR Beta short-read assay. MiXCR, run by TCRdb on the PCR reads, gives a single entry per CDR3 protein. The data show 10,000 to 15,000 distinct CDR3 sequences, over 30% seen once. Specimen: cultured CD4+ T cells from blood. All receptors come from a human donor with COVID-19.

This clonotype was observed a few times. V usage is TRBV7-2 and J usage is TRBJ2-7; 7 positions agree with TRBD1. This CDR3 has 15 amino acids. CDR1 is SGHTA, CDR2 FQGNSA, per germline. Trimming at V came to 0 bases and at J to 2 bases, leaving 4 bases not matched to a gene. The CDR3 sequence is CASSLAVTGPYEQYF. CDR3 bases: TGTGCCAGCAGCTTAGCAGTGACAGGGCCCTACGAGCAGTACTTC.

The chain combines TRBV7-8 with TRBJ1-6; 8 bases are a match to TRBD1. With 1 base clipped from V and 5 bases from J, the junction kept 4 bases outside the gene matches. CDR1 is SGHVS and CDR2 is FQNEAQ in the germline V gene. The CDR3 totals 16 residues. CDR3 residues: CASSLGQGRNNSPLHF. As DNA, the CDR3 is TGTGCCAGCAGCTTAGGACAGGGGCGAAATAATTCACCCCTCCACTTT.

The rearrangement joins TRBV6-1 to TRBJ2-7; 11 bases line up with TRBD1. The V gene end was trimmed by 8 bases and the J gene end by 5 bases; junction bases not matched to a gene: 8. Germline assignment: CDR1 MNHNS and CDR2 SASEGT. The CDR3 spans 14 residues. Here the CDR3 DNA reads TGTGCCAGCGGACCGAGGACAGGGGGCCACGAGCAGTACTTC. Its translation: CASGPRTGGHEQYF.

The gene calls are TRBV7-2 and TRBJ1-6; possible D gene TRBD1, 6 bases. CDR3 length equals 16 residues. Trimming removed 6 bases from V and 0 bases from J, with 12 bases in between. Germline lookup yields CDR1 SGHTA and CDR2 FQGNSA. The CDR3 DNA sequence: TGTGCCAGCAGGTCGGACAGTAGCTCCTATAATTCACCCCTCCACTTT. As protein: CASRSDSSSYNSPLHF.

The chain couples TRBV25-1 to TRBJ1-2, with D perhaps matching TRBD1 (5 bases). Looked up from germline, CDR1 is MGHDK and CDR2 is SYGVNS. The CDR3 runs 15 residues. Trimming left V 2 bases short and J 3 bases short, with 13 bases between. The CDR3 region is CASSEAEGRYYGYTF. CDR3 sequence (DNA): TGTGCCAGCAGTGAAGCGGAGGGGCGCTACTATGGCTACACCTTC.

The V call is TRBV7-2, the J call TRBJ2-7; no reliable D call. CDR3 size: 14 residues. In germline, CDR1 is SGHTA, CDR2 FQGNSA. With 1 base removed from V and 2 bases from J, the gap between germline ends came to 9 bases. The CDR3 is CASSLGQVPYEQYF. The CDR3 bases are TGTGCCAGCAGCTTAGGCCAGGTCCCCTACGAGCAGTACTTC.

For this clonotype: The germline gene is not matched at one end of the junction; a read error may be the cause. The chain employs TRBV7-7 and TRBJ1-1, with no clear D. This CDR3 is 13 amino acids long. CDR1 SSHAT and CDR2 FNYEAQ come from the germline V gene (reference sequence). The CDR3 here is CASSLNQNTEAFF. The CDR3 DNA is TGTGCTAGCAGCTTGAACCAGAACACTGAAGCTTTCTTT. The whole variable domain, filled in from reference TRBV7-7 and TRBJ1-1, reads GAGVSQSPRYKVTKRGQDVTLRCDPISSHATLYWYQQALGQGPEFLTYFNYEAQPDKSGLPSDRFSAERPEGSISTLTIQRTEQRDSAMYRCASSLNQNTEAFFGQGTRLTVV.

The V and J genes are TRBV19 and TRBJ2-1, with 8 bases aligning to TRBD2. Germline V gene sequence: CDR1 LNHDA, CDR2 SQIVND (reference sequence). CDR3 length equals 14 residues. Trimming at V came to 5 bases and at J to 7 bases, leaving 7 bases not matched to a gene. DNA of the CDR3: TGTGCCAGTAGTTCGGCTAGCGGGTTGAATGAGCAGTTCTTC. Amino acid sequence: CASSSASGLNEQFF.

The chain uses TRBV27 and TRBJ1-1; possible D gene TRBD1, 5 bases. Per germline, CDR1 MNHEY and CDR2 SMNVEV (reference sequence). CDR3 length: 16 amino acids. V was clipped by 8 bases and J by 2 bases, with 21 bases between them. The CDR3: CASRKLRDLKNTEAFF. The CDR3 DNA follows: TGTGCCAGCCGAAAATTAAGGGACCTTAAAAACACTGAAGCTTTCTTT.

The chain carries TRBV18 and TRBJ1-4, with D possibly matching TRBD1 (5 bases). The CDR3 runs to 13 residues. Trimming took off 0 bases at V and 8 bases at J, with 7 bases between the two ends. Germline CDR1 reads KGHSH; CDR2 reads LQKENI. In nucleotides, the CDR3 is TGTGCCAGCTCACCACCGAAGGGGGAAAAACTGTTTTTT. Its protein is CASSPPKGEKLFF.

This clonotype showed up just a few times. The V call is TRBV12-3 or TRBV12-4, the J call TRBJ1-1; TRBD1 matches at 9 bases. With V trimmed by 5 bases and J by 4 bases, 8 bases remained unmatched. The CDR3 sequence is 15 residues long. CDR3 nucleotides: TGTGCCAGCAGTACCTGGGACAGGGCGGGCACTGAAGCTTTCTTT. Translating it yields CASSTWDRAGTEAFF.

This chain connects TRBV4-2 to TRBJ2-2, with 8 bases aligning to TRBD2. Trimming removed 4 bases from V and 6 bases from J; junction bases left unmatched: 10. Germline lookup yields CDR1 LGHNA and CDR2 YNFKEQ. CDR3 length: 16 residues. DNA of the CDR3: TGTGCCAGCAGCCGGGACGGGACTAGTTCTGCCGGGGAGCTGTTTTTT. Its translation is CASSRDGTSSAGELFF.

This clonotype was counted a few times. This chain connects TRBV20-1 to TRBJ2-1; a possible D gene is TRBD2 (7 bases). With 6 bases removed from V and 2 bases from J, the gap between germline ends came to 20 bases. Germline loops: CDR1 DFQATT, CDR2 SNEGSKA (reference sequence). The CDR3 is made up of 16 amino acids. The CDR3 loop reads CSAPGYAGATYNEQFF. Here the CDR3 DNA reads TGCAGTGCCCCGGGGTACGCGGGGGCTACCTACAATGAGCAGTTCTTC.

The CDR3 sequence is CASSLEGVGQETQYF. The CDR3 DNA sequence: TGTGCCAGCAGCTTAGAAGGGGTGGGGCAAGAGACCCAGTACTTC. The chain couples TRBV7-2 to TRBJ2-5, with TRBD1 as a possible D gene (5 bases). Trimming removed 1 base at V and 2 bases at J, with 11 bases between. The CDR3 extends over 15 amino acids. In germline, CDR1 is SGHTA, CDR2 FQGNSA.

This clonotype was detected a few times. V and J are TRBV20-1 and TRBJ2-2; D gene ambiguous. CDR3 length equals 14 residues. Trimming stripped 2 bases from V and 2 bases from J, with 9 bases between. Germline assignment: CDR1 DFQATT and CDR2 SNEGSKA (reference sequence). The CDR3 sequence is CSARPMGNTGELFF. The CDR3 DNA reads TGCAGTGCTAGACCCATGGGAAACACCGGGGAGCTGTTTTTT.

The rearrangement links TRBV7-2 to TRBJ2-7, with TRBD2 matching 8 bases. Trimming at V came to 1 base and at J to 4 bases, leaving 6 bases not matched to a gene. Germline V gene data show CDR1 as SGHTA and CDR2 as FQGNSA. This CDR3 contains 15 residues. The CDR3 DNA sequence: TGTGCCAGCAGCTTAGACCCGGGGGGGCCGTACGAGCAGTACTTC. Encoded protein: CASSLDPGGPYEQYF.

This clonotype is labeled medium-sized (0.01 to 0.1%). The rearrangement joins TRBV18 to TRBJ2-7; no reliable D call. The V and J ends lost 4 bases and 3 bases respectively, with 4 bases between them. The germline V gene has CDR1 KGHSH and CDR2 LQKENI. The CDR3 extends over 11 amino acids. The CDR3 nucleotides are TGTGCCAGCTCACAAAACTACGAGCAGTACTTC. It is translated as CASSQNYEQYF.

The V call is TRBV20-1, the J call TRBJ2-2; TRBD2 aligns across 12 bases. The V and J ends lost 6 bases and 3 bases, in that order; junction bases with no gene match: 8. From germline, CDR1 is DFQATT and CDR2 SNEGSKA (reference sequence). The CDR3 is 16 residues long. The DNA for the CDR3 is TGCAGTGCCAAGAGGACTAGCGGGGTCTACACCGGGGAGCTGTTTTTT. Its protein is CSAKRTSGVYTGELFF.

The chain combines TRBV10-3 with TRBJ2-7; no definite D call. The length of the CDR3 is 15 residues. The V end lost 0 bases, the J end lost 2 bases, and 11 bases lay between the germline ends. CDR1 is ENHRY, CDR2 SYGVKD, per germline. The chain's CDR3 is CAISESGNRAYEQYF. CDR3 DNA: TGTGCCATCAGTGAGTCAGGTAACAGAGCCTACGAGCAGTACTTC.

The V call is TRBV5-1, the J call TRBJ2-4; maybe TRBD2 (6 bases). CDR1 SGHRS and CDR2 YFSETQ come from the germline V gene. Between the trimmed V and J ends, which lost 4 bases and 6 bases, there was a span of 17 bases. CDR3 length: 15 residues. Here the CDR3 reads CASSPRAGGGNIQYF. The CDR3, as DNA: TGCGCCAGCAGCCCCCGGGCCGGGGGAGGAAACATTCAGTACTTC.

This chain connects TRBV4-2 to TRBJ2-4; D is possibly TRBD1 (7 bases). In germline, CDR1 is LGHNA, CDR2 YNFKEQ. Trimming took off 5 bases at V and 7 bases at J, with 21 bases between the two ends. CDR3 size: 16 residues. The CDR3, as DNA: TGTGCCAGCAGCGCGGACAGGTCAGTTGGGAGGAACATTCAGTACTTC. Translating it yields CASSADRSVGRNIQYF.

This chain connects TRBV20-1 to TRBJ2-5; TRBD2 matches at 8 bases. Germline values: CDR1 DFQATT, CDR2 SNEGSKA (reference sequence). This CDR3 is built from 13 residues. J lost 5 bases, V lost 7 bases, and 9 bases had no gene match. The CDR3 loop is CSGGAGGGETQYF. Written as DNA, the CDR3 is TGCAGTGGGGGGGCGGGGGGAGGGGAGACCCAGTACTTC.

The chain recombines TRBV2 with TRBJ1-5, with D tentatively TRBD1 (5 bases). V shed 11 bases and J shed 7 bases, with 18 bases lying between them. The CDR3 spans 13 residues. Germline V gene data show CDR1 as SNHLY and CDR2 as FYNNEI. CDR3 nucleotides: TGTGCCGGGAAAGGGGACCGCGGGCAGCCCCAGCATTTT. Translated: CAGKGDRGQPQHF.

In this sample, this clonotype turned up a few times. V is TRBV20-1 and J is TRBJ2-7; 9 bases match TRBD1. V was clipped by 6 bases and J by 0 bases; unmatched bases: 12. This CDR3 comprises 16 residues. Germline V gene lookup returns CDR1 DFQATT and CDR2 SNEGSKA (reference sequence). CDR3 protein: CSAQNPGQGISYEQYF. For the CDR3, the DNA is TGCAGTGCGCAGAATCCGGGACAGGGTATCTCCTACGAGCAGTACTTC.

This clonotype showed up just a few times. This sequence joins TRBV5-4 and TRBJ1-5; a possible D gene is TRBD1 (6 bases). Per the germline V gene, CDR1 is SGHNT and CDR2 is YYREEE (reference sequence). This CDR3 spans 14 amino acids. V dropped 3 bases and J dropped 3 bases, with 10 bases sitting between them. DNA for the CDR3: TGTGCCAGCAGCTCACAGGGAAACAATCAGCCCCAGCATTTT. It yields the protein CASSSQGNNQPQHF.

This clonotype was picked up a small number of times. V is TRBV9 and J is TRBJ2-3, with D perhaps given as TRBD1 or TRBD2 (5 bases each). The CDR3 contains 14 residues. V lost 6 bases to trimming and J lost 1 base, with 12 bases between them. Germline CDR1 and CDR2: SGDLS and YYNGEE. The chain's CDR3 is CASNQGRGTDTQYF. CDR3 DNA sequence: TGTGCCAGCAACCAGGGACGGGGCACAGATACGCAGTATTTT.

The V call is TRBV2, the J call TRBJ2-5; D remains unclear. The CDR3 loop spans 10 amino acids. Germline CDR1 SNHLY, CDR2 FYNNEI. V was pared by 1 base and J by 6 bases, with 0 bases between. CDR3 in amino acids: CASSEETQYF. CDR3 in DNA: TGTGCCAGCAGTGAAGAGACCCAGTACTTC.

The rearrangement uses TRBV5-1 and TRBJ2-1; weak D call: TRBD2 (5 bases). Per germline, CDR1 SGHRS and CDR2 YFSETQ. This CDR3 spans 14 amino acids. Trimming took 1 base from V and 8 from J, leaving 13 bases between them. Here the CDR3 reads CASSLRTGYDEQFF. In nucleotides, the CDR3 is TGCGCCAGCAGCTTGAGGACGGGGTACGATGAGCAGTTCTTC.